Sequencing of this T cell receptor beta chain was carried out in a study of blood T cell repertoires in COVID-19. Germline V gene sequence: CDR1 SGHNT, CDR2 YYREEE (reference sequence). With 2 bases removed from V and 3 bases from J, the gap between germline ends came to 18 bases. The CDR3 consists of 16 residues. Profiling relied on immunoSEQ multiplex PCR, and the TCRdb table lists in-frame clones only, not all of them. The sample lists tens of thousands of clones, around four fifths occurring once. This chain uses TRBV5-4 with TRBJ2-7; D is perhaps TRBD2 (7 bases). The TCR originated in a man in his 70s with acute or convalescent COVID-19. The sequenced sample consisted of peripheral blood. The CDR3 sequence is CASSLGGAGAGYEQYF. The CDR3 nucleotides read TGTGCCAGCAGCTTAGGTGGCGCGGGGGCGGGCTACGAGCAGTACTTC.